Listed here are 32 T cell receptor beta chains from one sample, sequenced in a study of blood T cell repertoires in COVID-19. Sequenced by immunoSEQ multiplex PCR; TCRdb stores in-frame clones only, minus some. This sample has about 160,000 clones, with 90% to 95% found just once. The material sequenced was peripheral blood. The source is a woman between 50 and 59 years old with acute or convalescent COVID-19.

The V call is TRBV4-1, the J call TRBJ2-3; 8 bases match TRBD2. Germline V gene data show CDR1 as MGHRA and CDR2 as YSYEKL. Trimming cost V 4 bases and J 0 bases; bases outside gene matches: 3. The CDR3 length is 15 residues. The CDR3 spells CASSLAGGSTDTQYF. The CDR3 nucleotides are TGCGCCAGCAGCCTGGCGGGGGGTAGCACAGATACGCAGTATTTT.

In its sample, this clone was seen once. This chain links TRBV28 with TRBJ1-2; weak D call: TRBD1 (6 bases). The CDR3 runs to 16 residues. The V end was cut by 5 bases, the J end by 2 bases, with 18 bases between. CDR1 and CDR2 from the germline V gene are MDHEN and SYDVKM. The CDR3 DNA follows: TGTGCCAGCAGTACTGGTGGGGGGGCCAGGAACTATGGCTACACCTTC. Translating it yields CASSTGGGARNYGYTF.

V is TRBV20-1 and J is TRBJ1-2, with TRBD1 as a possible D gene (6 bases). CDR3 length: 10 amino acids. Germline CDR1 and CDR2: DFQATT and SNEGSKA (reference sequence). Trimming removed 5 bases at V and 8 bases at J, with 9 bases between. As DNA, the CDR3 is TGCAGTGCTTTTGGGGGCGGCTACACCTTC. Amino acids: CSAFGGGYTF.

The CDR3 loop reads CASSPTTGRRQPQHF. The CDR3, as DNA: TGTGCCAGCAGCCCTACGACAGGGAGGCGTCAGCCCCAGCATTTT. The genes are TRBV7-2 and TRBJ1-5; the match to TRBD1 covers 7 bases. CDR1 and CDR2 from the germline V gene are SGHTA and FQGNSA. The CDR3 runs 15 residues. Losses at the gene ends were 5 bases for V and 6 bases for J; bases not matched to a gene: 10.

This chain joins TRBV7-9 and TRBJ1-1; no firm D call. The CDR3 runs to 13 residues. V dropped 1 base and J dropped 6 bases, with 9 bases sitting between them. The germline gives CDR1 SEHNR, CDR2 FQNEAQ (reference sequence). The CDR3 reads CASSLVEGAEAFF. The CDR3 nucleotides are TGTGCCAGCAGCTTAGTTGAGGGCGCTGAAGCTTTCTTT.

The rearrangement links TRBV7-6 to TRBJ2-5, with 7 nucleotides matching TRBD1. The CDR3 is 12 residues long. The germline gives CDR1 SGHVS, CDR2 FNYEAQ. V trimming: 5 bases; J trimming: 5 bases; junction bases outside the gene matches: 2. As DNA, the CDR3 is TGTGCCAGCAGCCTACAGGGGGAGACCCAGTACTTC. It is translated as CASSLQGETQYF.

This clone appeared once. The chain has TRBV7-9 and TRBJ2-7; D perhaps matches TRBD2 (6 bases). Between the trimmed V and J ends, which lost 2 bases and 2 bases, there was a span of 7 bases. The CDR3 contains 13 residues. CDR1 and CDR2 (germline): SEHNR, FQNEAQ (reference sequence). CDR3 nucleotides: TGTGCCAGCAGCTTACGGGGGACCTACGAGCAGTACTTC. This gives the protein CASSLRGTYEQYF.

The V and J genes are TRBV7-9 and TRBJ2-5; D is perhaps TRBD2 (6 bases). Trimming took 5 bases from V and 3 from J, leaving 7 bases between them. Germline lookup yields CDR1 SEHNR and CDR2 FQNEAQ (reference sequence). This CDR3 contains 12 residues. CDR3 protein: CASSPGEETQYF. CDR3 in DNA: TGTGCCAGCAGCCCGGGAGAAGAGACCCAGTACTTC.

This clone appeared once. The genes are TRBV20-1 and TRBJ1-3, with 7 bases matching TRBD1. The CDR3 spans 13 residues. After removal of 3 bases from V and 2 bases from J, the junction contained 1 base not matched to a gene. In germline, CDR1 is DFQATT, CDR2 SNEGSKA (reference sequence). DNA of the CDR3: TGCAGTGCTAGTGACAGGGCTGGAAACACCATATATTTT. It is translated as CSASDRAGNTIYF.

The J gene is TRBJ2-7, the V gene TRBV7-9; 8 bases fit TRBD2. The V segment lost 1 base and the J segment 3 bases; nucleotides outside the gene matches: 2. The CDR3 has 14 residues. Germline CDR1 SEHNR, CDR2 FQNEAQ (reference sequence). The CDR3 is CASSLDGTSYEQYF. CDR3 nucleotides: TGTGCCAGCAGCTTAGACGGGACTAGCTACGAGCAGTACTTC. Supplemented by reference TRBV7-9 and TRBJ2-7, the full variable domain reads DTGVSQNPRHKITKRGQNVTFRCDPISEHNRLYWYRQTLGQGPEFLTYFQNEAQLEKSRLLSDRFSAERPKGSFSTLEIQRTEQGDSAMYLCASSLDGTSYEQYFGPGTRLTVT.

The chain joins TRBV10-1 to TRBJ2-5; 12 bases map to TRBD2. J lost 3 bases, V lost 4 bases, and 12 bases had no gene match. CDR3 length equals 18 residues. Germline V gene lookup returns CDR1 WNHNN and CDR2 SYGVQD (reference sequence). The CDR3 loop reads CASSGSTSGRGGKETQYF. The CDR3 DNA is TGCGCCAGCAGTGGATCGACTAGCGGGAGAGGTGGAAAAGAGACCCAGTACTTC.

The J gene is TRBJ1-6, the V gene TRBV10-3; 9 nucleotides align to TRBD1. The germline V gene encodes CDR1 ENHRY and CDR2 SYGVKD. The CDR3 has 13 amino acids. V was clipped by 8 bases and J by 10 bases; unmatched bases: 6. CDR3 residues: CAIRTGGESPLHF. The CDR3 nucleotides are TGTGCCATCCGCACAGGGGGCGAGTCACCCCTCCACTTT.

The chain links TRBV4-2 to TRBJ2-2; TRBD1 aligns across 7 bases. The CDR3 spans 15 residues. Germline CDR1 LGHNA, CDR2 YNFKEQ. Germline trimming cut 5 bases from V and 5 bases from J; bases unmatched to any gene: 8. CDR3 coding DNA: TGTGCCAGCAGCTCGGGACAGATTATAACCGGGGAGCTGTTTTTT. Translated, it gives CASSSGQIITGELFF.

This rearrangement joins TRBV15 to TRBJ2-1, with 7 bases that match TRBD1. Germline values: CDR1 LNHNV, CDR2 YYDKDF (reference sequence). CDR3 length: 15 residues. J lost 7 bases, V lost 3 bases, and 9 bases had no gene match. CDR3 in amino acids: CATSSPGTVSNEQFF. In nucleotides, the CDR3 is TGTGCCACCAGCAGCCCCGGGACAGTGTCTAATGAGCAGTTCTTC. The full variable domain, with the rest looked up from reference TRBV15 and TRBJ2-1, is DAMVIQNPRYQVTQFGKPVTLSCSQTLNHNVMYWYQQKSSQAPKLLFHYYDKDFNNEADTPDNFQSRRPNTSFCFLDIRSPGLGDTAMYLCATSSPGTVSNEQFFGPGTRLTVL.

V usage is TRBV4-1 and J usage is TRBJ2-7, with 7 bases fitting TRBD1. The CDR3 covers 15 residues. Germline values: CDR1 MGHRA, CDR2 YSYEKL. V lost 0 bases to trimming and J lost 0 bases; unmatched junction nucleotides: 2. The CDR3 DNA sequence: TGCGCCAGCAGCCAAGAGGGGGACAGCTCCTACGAGCAGTACTTC. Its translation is CASSQEGDSSYEQYF.

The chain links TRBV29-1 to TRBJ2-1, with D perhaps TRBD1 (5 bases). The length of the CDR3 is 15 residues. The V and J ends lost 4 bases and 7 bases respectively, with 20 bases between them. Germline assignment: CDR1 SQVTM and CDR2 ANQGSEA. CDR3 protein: CSVAGTGTTENEQFF. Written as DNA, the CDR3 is TGCAGCGTTGCTGGCACAGGAACCACGGAAAATGAGCAGTTCTTC.

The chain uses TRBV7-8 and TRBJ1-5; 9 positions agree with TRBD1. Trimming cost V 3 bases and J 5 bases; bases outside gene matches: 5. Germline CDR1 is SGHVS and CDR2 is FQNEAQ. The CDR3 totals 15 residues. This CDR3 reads CASSFGTGRYQPQHF. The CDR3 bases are TGTGCCAGCAGCTTTGGGACAGGGAGGTATCAGCCCCAGCATTTT.

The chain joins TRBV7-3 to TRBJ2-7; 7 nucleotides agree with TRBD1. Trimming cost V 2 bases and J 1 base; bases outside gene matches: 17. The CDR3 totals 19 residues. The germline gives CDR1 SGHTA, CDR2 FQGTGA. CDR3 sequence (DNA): TGTGCCAGCAGCTTACATACCGGTGGGACAGCCAATGTTTCCTACGAGCAGTACTTC. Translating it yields CASSLHTGGTANVSYEQYF.

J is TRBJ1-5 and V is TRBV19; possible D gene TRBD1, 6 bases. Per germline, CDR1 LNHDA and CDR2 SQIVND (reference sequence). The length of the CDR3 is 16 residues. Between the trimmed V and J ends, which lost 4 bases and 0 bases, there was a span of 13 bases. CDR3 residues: CASSTGTPYSNQPQHF. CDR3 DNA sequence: TGTGCCAGTAGTACAGGGACACCGTATAGCAATCAGCCCCAGCATTTT.

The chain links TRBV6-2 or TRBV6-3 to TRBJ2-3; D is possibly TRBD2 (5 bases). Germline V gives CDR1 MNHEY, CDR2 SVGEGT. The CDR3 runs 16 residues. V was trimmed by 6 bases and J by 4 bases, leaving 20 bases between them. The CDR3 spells CASSISGALGADTQYF. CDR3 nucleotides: TGTGCCAGCAGCATATCGGGCGCCTTGGGAGCAGATACGCAGTATTTT.

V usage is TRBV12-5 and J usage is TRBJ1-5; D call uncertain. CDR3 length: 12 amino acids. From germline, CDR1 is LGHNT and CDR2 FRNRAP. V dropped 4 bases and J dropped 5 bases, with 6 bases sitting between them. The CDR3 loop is CASGSIDQPQHF. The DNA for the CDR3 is TGTGCTAGTGGTTCAATTGATCAGCCCCAGCATTTT.

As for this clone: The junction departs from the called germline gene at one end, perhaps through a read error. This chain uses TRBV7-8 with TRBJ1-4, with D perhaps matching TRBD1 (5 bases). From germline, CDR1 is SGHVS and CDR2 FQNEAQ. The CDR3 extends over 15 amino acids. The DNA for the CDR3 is TGTGCCAGCAGATTAGAGTGGCAGGGCAACGAAAAACTGTTTTTT. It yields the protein CASRLEWQGNEKLFF.

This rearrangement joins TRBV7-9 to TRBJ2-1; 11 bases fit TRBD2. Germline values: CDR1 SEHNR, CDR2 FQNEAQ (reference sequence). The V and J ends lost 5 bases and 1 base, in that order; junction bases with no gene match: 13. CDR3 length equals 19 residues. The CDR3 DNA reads TGTGCCAGCAGCCCCCGTTTAGCGGGAGGGGAGGAATCCTACAATGAGCAGTTCTTC. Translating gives CASSPRLAGGEESYNEQFF.

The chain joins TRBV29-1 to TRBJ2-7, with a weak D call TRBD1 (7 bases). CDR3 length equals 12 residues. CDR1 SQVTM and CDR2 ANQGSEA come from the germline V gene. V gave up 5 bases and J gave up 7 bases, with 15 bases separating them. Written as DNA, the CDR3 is TGCAGCGTTCCCGAGGGGGCGGGGGAGCAGTACTTC. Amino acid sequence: CSVPEGAGEQYF.

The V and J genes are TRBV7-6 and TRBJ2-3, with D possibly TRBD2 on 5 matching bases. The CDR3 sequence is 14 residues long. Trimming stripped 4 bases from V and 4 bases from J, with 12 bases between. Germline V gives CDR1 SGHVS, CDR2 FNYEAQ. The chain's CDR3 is CASSSDWSADTQYF. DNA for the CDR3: TGTGCCAGCAGCTCGGACTGGAGCGCAGATACGCAGTATTTT.

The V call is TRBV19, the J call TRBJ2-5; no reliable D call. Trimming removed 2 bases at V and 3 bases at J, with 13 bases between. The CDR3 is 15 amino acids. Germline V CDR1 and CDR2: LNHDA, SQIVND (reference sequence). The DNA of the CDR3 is TGTGCCAGTAGTATAAGGAGACGGTTAGAAGAGACCCAGTACTTC. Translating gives CASSIRRRLEETQYF.

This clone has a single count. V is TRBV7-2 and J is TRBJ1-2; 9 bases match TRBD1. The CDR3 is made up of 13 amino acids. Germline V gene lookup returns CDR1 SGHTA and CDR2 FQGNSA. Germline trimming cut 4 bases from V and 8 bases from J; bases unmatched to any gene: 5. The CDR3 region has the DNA TGTGCCAGCAGCTCACAGGGGGCGATAGGCTACACCTTC. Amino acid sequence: CASSSQGAIGYTF.

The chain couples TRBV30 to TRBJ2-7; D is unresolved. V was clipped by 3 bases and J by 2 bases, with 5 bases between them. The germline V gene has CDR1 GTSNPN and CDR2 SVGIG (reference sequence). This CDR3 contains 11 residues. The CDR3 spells CAWSTTYEQYF. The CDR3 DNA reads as TGTGCCTGGAGCACAACCTACGAGCAGTACTTC.

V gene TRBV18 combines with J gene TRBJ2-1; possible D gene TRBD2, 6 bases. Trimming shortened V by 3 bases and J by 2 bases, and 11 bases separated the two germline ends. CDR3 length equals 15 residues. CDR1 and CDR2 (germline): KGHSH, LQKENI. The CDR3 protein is CASSPFGGPYNEQFF. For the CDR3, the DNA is TGTGCCAGCTCACCGTTCGGGGGTCCCTACAATGAGCAGTTCTTC.

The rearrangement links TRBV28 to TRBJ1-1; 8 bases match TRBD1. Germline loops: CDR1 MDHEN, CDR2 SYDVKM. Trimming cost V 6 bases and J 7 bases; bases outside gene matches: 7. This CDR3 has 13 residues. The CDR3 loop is CASSPRTGHEAFF. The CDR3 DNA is TGTGCCAGCAGCCCCAGGACAGGGCATGAAGCTTTCTTT.

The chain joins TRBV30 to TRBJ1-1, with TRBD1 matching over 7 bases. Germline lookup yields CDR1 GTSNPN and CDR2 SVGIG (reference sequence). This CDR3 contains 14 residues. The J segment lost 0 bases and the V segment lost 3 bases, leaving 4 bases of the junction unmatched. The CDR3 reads CAWRAGGLNTEAFF. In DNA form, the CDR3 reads TGTGCCTGGAGGGCAGGGGGGTTGAACACTGAAGCTTTCTTT.

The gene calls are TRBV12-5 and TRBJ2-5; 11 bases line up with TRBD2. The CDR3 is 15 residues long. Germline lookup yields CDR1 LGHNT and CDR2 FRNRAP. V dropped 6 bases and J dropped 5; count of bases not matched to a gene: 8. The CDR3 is CASGNSGGARETQYF. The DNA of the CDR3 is TGTGCTAGTGGAAATAGCGGGGGGGCCCGGGAGACCCAGTACTTC.